The 6 T cell receptor beta chains below come from one sample, sequenced in a study of shared clonotypes between healthy human individuals. TCRdb's copy holds only in-frame clones and misses some; the assay was immunoSEQ multiplex PCR. The sample gives fewer than 1.8 million clones, about 98.5% of which show up once; roughly 0.35% is in the top ten. Sequencing was carried out using naive CD4+ T cells sorted from blood. Subset defined: CD45RA+ positively selected. The receptors stem from a man younger than 40 in good health.

The chain employs TRBV2 and TRBJ2-7; D is tentatively TRBD1 or TRBD2 (5 bases each). V dropped 11 bases and J dropped 2 bases, with 13 bases sitting between them. The CDR3 extends over 12 amino acids. CDR1 SNHLY and CDR2 FYNNEI come from the germline V gene. CDR3 DNA: TGTGCCGGGGGACGGCTACCCTACGAGCAGTACTTC. Its translation is CAGGRLPYEQYF.

The CDR3 region has the DNA TGCGCCAGCAGAGAGGAGCCCACCGGGGAGCTGTTTTTT. It encodes CASREEPTGELFF. The chain recombines TRBV10-1 with TRBJ2-2, with no clear D. The germline V and J ends were trimmed by 6 bases and 4 bases, with 9 bases remaining between them. The CDR3 contains 13 residues. From germline, CDR1 is WNHNN and CDR2 SYGVQD (reference sequence).

The CDR3 nucleotides read TGCGCCAGCAGTGAACAGGCAAACACTGAAGCTTTCTTT. It is translated as CASSEQANTEAFF. The rearrangement joins TRBV10-1 to TRBJ1-1, with D possibly being TRBD1 (5 bases). The germline gives CDR1 WNHNN, CDR2 SYGVQD (reference sequence). The CDR3 contains 13 residues. Deletions cut 3 bases from V and 2 bases from J, with 7 bases between.

On this clone: Other DNA sequences of this sample code for an identical CDR3. For the CDR3, the DNA is TGTGCCAGCAGTCAACCCTACGAGCAGTACTTC. Amino acids: CASSQPYEQYF. The chain couples TRBV28 to TRBJ2-7; D remains ambiguous. V dropped 5 bases and J dropped 2 bases, with 4 bases sitting between them. The CDR3 is 11 residues long. CDR1 MDHEN and CDR2 SYDVKM come from the germline V gene.

The chain is built from TRBV4-1 and TRBJ2-3; no definite D call. The V end lost 4 bases, the J end lost 9 bases, and 11 bases lay between the germline ends. This CDR3 is 12 amino acids long. Germline V gene data show CDR1 as MGHRA and CDR2 as YSYEKL. The chain's CDR3 is CASSRADGTQYF. The DNA of the CDR3 is TGCGCCAGCAGCCGCGCGGATGGAACGCAGTATTTT.

This chain connects TRBV19 to TRBJ1-5, with D possibly matching TRBD1 (5 bases). Between the trimmed V and J ends, which lost 5 bases and 2 bases, there was a span of 13 bases. The CDR3 is made up of 15 amino acids. Germline lookup yields CDR1 LNHDA and CDR2 SQIVND (reference sequence). In DNA form, the CDR3 reads TGTGCCAGTAGTCGGGACTTATTGGGCAATCAGCCCCAGCATTTT. This encodes CASSRDLLGNQPQHF.